What follows are 30 T cell receptor beta chains derived from one specimen sequenced in a study of OX40 agonist ivuxolimab in advanced cancers. The table came from immunoSEQ multiplex PCR; TCRdb's copy has only in-frame clones and leaves some out. The table lists more than 80,000 clones, 85% to 95% of them singletons, with around 3% in the top ten. This sample comprised CD4+ or CD8+ T cells sorted from blood, obtained in a trial of the OX40 agonist ivuxolimab. Receptors were obtained from an adult with an advanced solid tumor such as melanoma, head and neck, liver or kidney cancer.

This sequence joins TRBV30 and TRBJ1-1, with D perhaps matching TRBD1 (5 bases). The CDR3 runs 13 residues. CDR1 GTSNPN and CDR2 SVGIG come from the germline V gene (reference sequence). V lost 3 bases and J 0 bases, leaving 8 bases between the germline ends. CDR3 bases: TGTGCCTGGAGCACAGGACTGAACACTGAAGCTTTCTTT. This translates into CAWSTGLNTEAFF.

CDR3 loop: CASSLNSGTRVTGELFF. DNA of the CDR3: TGTGCCAGCAGCTTAAATTCCGGGACTAGAGTAACCGGGGAGCTGTTTTTT. The gene calls are TRBV7-3 and TRBJ2-2, with 8 nucleotides matching TRBD2. The CDR3 has 17 amino acids. V gave up 1 base and J gave up 5 bases; unmatched junction bases: 9. Germline CDR1 is SGHTA and CDR2 is FQGTGA.

The chain combines TRBV6-5 with TRBJ1-1, with D unclear. Germline CDR1 and CDR2: MNHEY and SVGAGI. The CDR3 has 13 amino acids. V was clipped by 2 bases and J by 1 base, with 5 bases between them. The CDR3 DNA sequence: TGTGCCAGCAGTTACACGCGGAACACTGAAGCTTTCTTT. It encodes CASSYTRNTEAFF.

The rearrangement uses TRBV27 and TRBJ2-1; 7 bases fit TRBD2. CDR3 length: 18 residues. The V gene end was trimmed by 5 bases and the J gene end by 0 bases; junction bases not matched to a gene: 13. CDR1 and CDR2 (germline): MNHEY, SMNVEV (reference sequence). This CDR3 is CASSILGGKSYSYNEQFF. In nucleotides, the CDR3 is TGTGCCAGCAGTATACTCGGGGGGAAATCCTACTCCTACAATGAGCAGTTCTTC.

The V and J genes are TRBV27 and TRBJ2-2, with D perhaps matching TRBD2 (7 bases). Trimming shortened V by 5 bases and J by 6 bases, and 19 bases separated the two germline ends. Germline lookup yields CDR1 MNHEY and CDR2 SMNVEV (reference sequence). CDR3 length: 16 amino acids. The CDR3 DNA follows: TGTGCCAGCAGTCCTCTAGGACTAGAGGGGGCCGGGGAGCTGTTTTTT. Amino acid sequence: CASSPLGLEGAGELFF.

The rearrangement uses TRBV9 and TRBJ1-5; perhaps TRBD1 as D (6 bases). Germline V gene lookup returns CDR1 SGDLS and CDR2 YYNGEE. V lost 0 bases and J 8 bases, leaving 15 bases between the germline ends. This CDR3 has 15 amino acids. The CDR3 DNA is TGTGCCAGCAGCGTAGGAGGGACACCGGATGAGCCCCAGCATTTT. This gives the protein CASSVGGTPDEPQHF.

The V gene is TRBV10-3, the J gene TRBJ2-4; the D gene could be TRBD1 or TRBD2 (6 bases each). The CDR3 sequence is 19 residues long. V shed 2 bases and J shed 0 bases, with 20 bases lying between them. The germline gives CDR1 ENHRY, CDR2 SYGVKD. CDR3 DNA: TGTGCCATCAGTGAGAAATTGGGTGGGGGGCCCTTAGCCAAAAACATTCAGTACTTC. As protein: CAISEKLGGGPLAKNIQYF.

The genes are TRBV6-5 and TRBJ2-3, with D tentatively TRBD2 (6 bases). Germline V gene data show CDR1 as MNHEY and CDR2 as SVGAGI. The length of the CDR3 is 13 residues. Between the trimmed V and J ends, which lost 6 bases and 5 bases, there was a span of 12 bases. In DNA, the CDR3 is TGTGCCAGCAGCCGTGGACTAAAAGATACGCAGTATTTT. As protein: CASSRGLKDTQYF.

V is TRBV19 and J is TRBJ2-1; D not resolved. CDR1 and CDR2 from the germline V gene are LNHDA and SQIVND (reference sequence). With 4 bases removed from V and 2 bases from J, the gap between germline ends came to 12 bases. The CDR3 extends over 15 amino acids. DNA for the CDR3: TGTGCCAGTAGTAGGGTCTTCTCTCCCTACAATGAGCAGTTCTTC. Its translation is CASSRVFSPYNEQFF. The full variable domain, its missing parts supplied by reference TRBV19 and TRBJ2-1, is DGGITQSPKYLFRKEGQNVTLSCEQNLNHDAMYWYRQDPGQGLRLIYYSQIVNDFQKGDIAEGYSVSREKKESFPLTVTSAQKNPTAFYLCASSRVFSPYNEQFFGPGTRLTVL.

The chain carries TRBV5-4 and TRBJ1-6; the D gene is possibly TRBD1 (6 bases). The CDR3 sequence is 14 residues long. Between the trimmed V and J ends, which lost 4 bases and 5 bases, there was a span of 10 bases. Looked up from germline, CDR1 is SGHNT and CDR2 is YYREEE (reference sequence). The CDR3 sequence is CASSLDRDNSPLHF. CDR3 in DNA: TGTGCCAGCAGCCTGGACAGAGATAATTCACCCCTCCACTTT.

This clone occurred once. The chain joins TRBV29-1 to TRBJ1-2; D remains unclear. V lost 4 bases to trimming and J lost 8 bases, with 11 bases between them. The CDR3 is made up of 11 amino acids. The germline gives CDR1 SQVTM, CDR2 ANQGSEA. The CDR3 coding sequence is TGCAGCGTTGCCCGGGGAAACGGCTACACCTTC. This gives the protein CSVARGNGYTF.

This rearrangement joins TRBV10-2 to TRBJ2-2, with 7 bases matching TRBD2. Germline CDR1 is WSHSY and CDR2 is SAAADI. This CDR3 comprises 16 residues. V lost 0 bases, J lost 4 bases, and 5 bases stayed unmatched. The CDR3 protein is CASSESGGTPTGELFF. CDR3 in DNA: TGCGCCAGCAGTGAGTCGGGGGGGACCCCCACCGGGGAGCTGTTTTTT.

The chain has TRBV2 and TRBJ2-5; D is unresolved. The CDR3 totals 16 residues. The germline V gene encodes CDR1 SNHLY and CDR2 FYNNEI. V gave up 3 bases and J gave up 1 base, with 15 bases separating them. CDR3 DNA sequence: TGTGCCAGCAGTGAGTGGGCTAGTAGCCCCCAAGAGACCCAGTACTTC. This translates into CASSEWASSPQETQYF.

The gene calls are TRBV29-1 and TRBJ1-2, with D hard to call. The CDR3 is 13 residues long. CDR1 is SQVTM and CDR2 is ANQGSEA in the germline V gene. V lost 1 base and J lost 8, with 14 bases in between. In nucleotides, the CDR3 is TGCAGCGTTGAAGCGGCGGATCCGGACGGCTACACCTTC. This codes for CSVEAADPDGYTF.

The rearrangement uses TRBV5-5 and TRBJ2-7; the D is unclear. Trimming removed 1 base at V and 5 bases at J, with 13 bases between. Germline V lookup: CDR1 SGHKS, CDR2 YYEKEE (reference sequence). The CDR3 length is 14 residues. CDR3 protein: CASSLWQYPHEQYF. The CDR3 region has the DNA TGTGCCAGCAGCTTGTGGCAGTACCCCCACGAGCAGTACTTC.

The chain carries TRBV11-2 and TRBJ2-1; TRBD2 agrees at 12 bases. With 0 bases clipped from V and 5 bases from J, the junction kept 2 bases outside the gene matches. CDR3 size: 16 residues. Germline V gene data show CDR1 as SGHAT and CDR2 as FQNNGV. This CDR3 is CASSLELAGGDNEQFF. The CDR3, as DNA: TGTGCCAGCAGCTTAGAACTAGCGGGAGGTGACAATGAGCAGTTCTTC.

This clone was detected once. This chain uses TRBV11-2 with TRBJ2-7; 7 positions agree with TRBD2. V shed 4 bases and J 4 bases; nucleotides not matched to a gene: 1. Germline V CDR1 and CDR2: SGHAT, FQNNGV. The CDR3 loop spans 12 amino acids. The CDR3 sequence: CASSWGGYEQYF. The CDR3 DNA reads TGTGCCAGCAGCTGGGGGGGGTACGAGCAGTACTTC.

V gene TRBV6-6 combines with J gene TRBJ1-1, with D possibly being TRBD1 (6 bases). Germline V gives CDR1 MNHNY, CDR2 SVGAGI (reference sequence). With 6 bases removed from V and 7 bases from J, the gap between germline ends came to 15 bases. The CDR3 spans 13 residues. The CDR3 is CASSLTGLHEAFF. For the CDR3, the DNA is TGTGCCAGCAGCCTGACAGGTCTCCATGAAGCTTTCTTT.

The chain joins TRBV27 to TRBJ2-4, with unresolved D. This CDR3 is 16 amino acids long. The germline V gene has CDR1 MNHEY and CDR2 SMNVEV (reference sequence). The V end lost 4 bases, the J end lost 4 bases, and 17 bases lay between the germline ends. The chain's CDR3 is CASSSGPEWPKNIQYF. The CDR3 DNA reads TGTGCCAGCAGTTCCGGGCCGGAATGGCCAAAAAACATTCAGTACTTC.

This sequence joins TRBV4-3 and TRBJ2-5, with a possible D match to TRBD2 (6 bases). Per the germline V gene, CDR1 is LGHNA and CDR2 is YSLEER. This CDR3 spans 14 amino acids. Trimming left V 1 base short and J 5 bases short, with 11 bases between. CDR3 DNA: TGCGCCAGCAGCCAAGCGGGGAGGAGGGAGACCCAGTACTTC. Translation: CASSQAGRRETQYF.

CDR3: CASSGPPGQGFYYGYTF. The CDR3 DNA sequence: TGCGCCAGCAGCGGACCACCGGGACAGGGCTTTTACTATGGCTACACCTTC. The chain uses TRBV5-1 and TRBJ1-2; TRBD1 matches 9 bases. The CDR3 consists of 17 residues. Looked up from germline, CDR1 is SGHRS and CDR2 is YFSETQ. With 4 bases clipped from V and 3 bases from J, the junction kept 13 bases outside the gene matches.

This chain links TRBV6-1 with TRBJ1-1; unclear D gene. This CDR3 spans 16 amino acids. Germline V gene sequence: CDR1 MNHNS, CDR2 SASEGT. The V and J ends lost 2 bases and 1 base respectively, with 14 bases between them. The CDR3 nucleotides read TGTGCCAGCAGTGAAAAATCGTGGAGGGCGAACACTGAAGCTTTCTTT. This encodes CASSEKSWRANTEAFF.

This clone occurred once. The chain uses TRBV10-2 and TRBJ1-1, with D hard to call. CDR1 WSHSY and CDR2 SAAADI come from the germline V gene. V lost 2 bases to trimming and J lost 5 bases, with 18 bases between them. The CDR3 covers 16 residues. This CDR3 reads CASSESGWQATTEAFF. CDR3 DNA: TGCGCCAGCAGTGAGAGTGGCTGGCAGGCGACGACTGAAGCTTTCTTT.

The genes are TRBV2 and TRBJ2-1, with D tentatively TRBD2 (5 bases). CDR3 length: 12 amino acids. The germline V gene encodes CDR1 SNHLY and CDR2 FYNNEI. Trimming left V 6 bases short and J 10 bases short, with 13 bases between. The chain's CDR3 is CASRDIAREQFF. The CDR3 nucleotides are TGTGCCAGCAGGGATATAGCGAGGGAGCAGTTCTTC.

This rearrangement joins TRBV7-9 to TRBJ2-3; D is undetermined. This CDR3 has 15 residues. Deletions cut 3 bases from V and 7 bases from J, with 17 bases between. Germline V lookup: CDR1 SEHNR, CDR2 FQNEAQ (reference sequence). The CDR3, as DNA: TGTGCCAGCAGCTTTGACCGAGACGTAGGGCATACGCAGTATTTT. It codes for CASSFDRDVGHTQYF.

Here the CDR3 DNA reads TGTGCCAGCAGTTACTCTAGCGGGAATGAGCAGTTCTTC. Translating gives CASSYSSGNEQFF. This chain links TRBV6-6 with TRBJ2-1; TRBD2 aligns across 7 bases. The CDR3 extends over 13 amino acids. Germline assignment: CDR1 MNHNY and CDR2 SVGAGI (reference sequence). Unmatched junction bases numbered 0, after V lost 0 bases and J lost 7 bases.

DNA of the CDR3: TGTGCCAGTAGCCCGGGACAGCTTAGCAATCAGCCCCAGCATTTT. Amino acids: CASSPGQLSNQPQHF. The chain combines TRBV19 with TRBJ1-5; 7 nucleotides agree with TRBD1. V gave up 6 bases and J gave up 0 bases; unmatched junction bases: 5. From germline, CDR1 is LNHDA and CDR2 SQIVND (reference sequence). The CDR3 has 15 amino acids.

V usage is TRBV7-9 and J usage is TRBJ2-7, with 9 bases fitting TRBD1. The V segment lost 2 bases and the J segment 7 bases; nucleotides outside the gene matches: 9. The CDR3 runs to 15 residues. Germline V CDR1 and CDR2: SEHNR, FQNEAQ (reference sequence). CDR3 sequence reads: CASSLPGQGYREQYF. The CDR3 nucleotides are TGTGCCAGCAGCTTACCCGGACAGGGGTATAGGGAGCAGTACTTC.

The chain recombines TRBV13 with TRBJ1-2; D is possibly TRBD1 (6 bases). The CDR3 sequence is 16 residues long. In germline, CDR1 is PRHDT, CDR2 FYEKMQ (reference sequence). V lost 2 bases and J 4 bases, leaving 17 bases between the germline ends. DNA for the CDR3: TGTGCCAGCAGCTTATCCCCCGGTCCGGGGGCCTATGGCTACACCTTC. As protein: CASSLSPGPGAYGYTF.

This rearrangement joins TRBV28 to TRBJ2-5; possibly TRBD2 for D (5 bases). This CDR3 spans 17 amino acids. The germline V gene has CDR1 MDHEN and CDR2 SYDVKM. V lost 1 base, J lost 2 bases, and 17 bases lay in between. CDR3: CASSLSTYSREQETQYF. The CDR3, as DNA: TGTGCCAGCAGTTTATCCACGTACTCGAGGGAGCAAGAGACCCAGTACTTC.